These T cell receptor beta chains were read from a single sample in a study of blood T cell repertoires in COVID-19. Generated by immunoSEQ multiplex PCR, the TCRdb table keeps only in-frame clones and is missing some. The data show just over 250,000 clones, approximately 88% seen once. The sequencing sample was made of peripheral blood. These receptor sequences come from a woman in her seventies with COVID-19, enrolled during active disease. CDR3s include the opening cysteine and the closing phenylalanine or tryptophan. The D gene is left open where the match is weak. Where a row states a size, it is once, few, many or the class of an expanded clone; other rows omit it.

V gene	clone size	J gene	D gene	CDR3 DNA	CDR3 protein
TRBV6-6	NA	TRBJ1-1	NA	TGTGCCAGCAGTTATGGGTCTTCAGGGCGGAACACTGAAGCTTTCTTT	CASSYGSSGRNTEAFF
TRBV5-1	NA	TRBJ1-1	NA	TGCGCCAGCGGGTTCCAGGGATCGGCTGAAGCTTTCTTT	CASGFQGSAEAFF
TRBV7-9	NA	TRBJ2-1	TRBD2	TGTGCCAGCAGCCCCCGCGGGCCTAGCGGGATCTACAATGAGCAGTTCTTC	CASSPRGPSGIYNEQFF
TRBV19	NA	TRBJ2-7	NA	TGTGCCAGTAGTTCGGGATCGTGGAACGAGCAGTACTTC	CASSSGSWNEQYF
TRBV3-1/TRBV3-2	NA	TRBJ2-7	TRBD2	TGTGCCAGCAGCAAGGGGGGGCTAGCGGGATCCGAGCAGTACTTC	CASSKGGLAGSEQYF
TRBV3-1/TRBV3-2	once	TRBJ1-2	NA	TGTGCCAGCAGCCAAGGGACAGCTAACTATGGCTACACCTTC	CASSQGTANYGYTF
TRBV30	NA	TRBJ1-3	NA	TGTGCCTGGAGTCGGGGGGCAAGCTCTGGAAACACCATATATTTT	CAWSRGASSGNTIYF
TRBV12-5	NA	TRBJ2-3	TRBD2	TGTGCTAGTGGCCCGACGTTTTCGGGAGGTCTCTGGGTGGATACGCAGTATTTT	CASGPTFSGGLWVDTQYF
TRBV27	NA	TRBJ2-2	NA	TGTGCCAGCAGTTTAACCGCAGCGTCCGGGGAGCTGTTTTTT	CASSLTAASGELFF
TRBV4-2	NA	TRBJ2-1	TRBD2	TGTGCCAGCAGCCAAGAAAAGGGGGCCGGGACTAGCGGGAGTTATGAGCAGTTCTTC	CASSQEKGAGTSGSYEQFF
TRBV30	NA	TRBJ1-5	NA	TGTGCCTGGAGTCAGGGTTCTAGCAATCAGCCCCAGCATTTT	CAWSQGSSNQPQHF
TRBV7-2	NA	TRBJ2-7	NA	TGTGCCAGCAGCTTTGTTGGGCTCGAGCAGTACTTC	CASSFVGLEQYF
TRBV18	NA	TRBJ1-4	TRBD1	TGTGCCAGCTCACCACAGGGACAGGGTGAAAAACTGTTTTTT	CASSPQGQGEKLFF
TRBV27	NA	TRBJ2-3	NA	TGTGCCAGCAGTTTATTGGGGCAGTCGGGCACAGATACGCAGTATTTT	CASSLLGQSGTDTQYF
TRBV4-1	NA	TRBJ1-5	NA	TGCGCCAGCAGCCACCCGAAGGGAGGTATGCATCAGCCCCAGCATTTT	CASSHPKGGMHQPQHF